Below are 21 T cell receptor beta chains sequenced from a single sample in a study of type 1 regulatory T cells. In TCRdb, the reads were re-called with MiXCR into one record per CDR3 protein. The data contain fewer than 25,000 distinct CDR3 sequences, approximately 44% of them seen just once; the ten biggest clones take up roughly 5.2%. Their recognized antigens are unknown. Sequencing used cultured T cells, either the whole culture or a sorted T cell fraction (not recorded which). All receptors come from a human donor in good health.

V usage is TRBV4-1 and J usage is TRBJ2-2; D possibly matches TRBD1 or TRBD2 (5 bases each). This CDR3 spans 16 amino acids. V dropped 0 bases and J dropped 2 bases, with 10 bases sitting between them. From germline, CDR1 is MGHRA and CDR2 YSYEKL. CDR3 nucleotide sequence: TGCGCCAGCAGCCAAGAAGGGACGGGTAACACCGGGGAGCTGTTTTTT. Its protein is CASSQEGTGNTGELFF.

The chain joins TRBV30 to TRBJ1-2; perhaps TRBD1 as D (5 bases). The CDR3 is 13 residues long. Germline CDR1 and CDR2: GTSNPN and SVGIG (reference sequence). Trimming cost V 5 bases and J 3 bases, with 13 bases left between them. CDR3 in DNA: TGTGCCTGGTCAGACGGGGGTGACTATGGCTACACCTTC. This sequence encodes CAWSDGGDYGYTF. Together with reference TRBV30 and TRBJ1-2, the CDR3 gives the full variable domain: SQTIHQWPATLVQPVGSPLSLECTVEGTSNPNLYWYRQAAGRGLQLLFYSVGIGQISSEVPQNLSASRPQDRQFILSSKKLLLSDSGFYLCAWSDGGDYGYTFGSGTRLTVV.

This clonotype was seen a handful of times. V and J are TRBV6-6 and TRBJ1-1; 12 bases are shared with TRBD1. Losses at the gene ends were 2 bases for V and 5 bases for J; bases not matched to a gene: 6. The germline gives CDR1 MNHNY, CDR2 SVGAGI (reference sequence). This CDR3 contains 16 residues. The CDR3 nucleotides read TGTGCCAGCAGTTACACGGGACAGGGGGCGCCTACTGAAGCTTTCTTT. Amino acid sequence: CASSYTGQGAPTEAFF.

Judged by abundance, this clonotype is medium-sized. This chain connects TRBV20-1 to TRBJ2-3; 7 bases match TRBD2. The CDR3 is 15 residues long. V was clipped by 0 bases and J by 3 bases; unmatched bases: 6. Germline CDR1 is DFQATT and CDR2 is SNEGSKA (reference sequence). CDR3 amino acids: CSARDIREGTDTQYF. The CDR3 bases are TGCAGTGCTAGAGATATCAGGGAGGGGACAGATACGCAGTATTTT.

V is TRBV5-1 and J is TRBJ2-7, with TRBD1 matching 9 bases. From germline, CDR1 is SGHRS and CDR2 YFSETQ. V trimming: 4 bases; J trimming: 4 bases; junction bases outside the gene matches: 6. The CDR3 is 14 amino acids. The CDR3 loop is CASSRGTGIYEQYF. The CDR3 coding sequence is TGCGCCAGCAGCCGAGGGACAGGGATATACGAGCAGTACTTC.

The chain combines TRBV5-1 with TRBJ1-6; TRBD1 might be the D (5 bases). The V end was cut by 4 bases, the J end by 8 bases, with 10 bases between. The CDR3 runs 13 residues. Per germline, CDR1 SGHRS and CDR2 YFSETQ. CDR3 coding DNA: TGCGCCAGCAGCCGGGGGATTGATTCACCCCTCCACTTT. Translation gives CASSRGIDSPLHF. The full variable domain, rest sourced from reference TRBV5-1 and TRBJ1-6, is KAGVTQTPRYLIKTRGQQVTLSCSPISGHRSVSWYQQTPGQGLQFLFEYFSETQRNKGNFPGRFSGRQFSNSRSEMNVSTLELGDSALYLCASSRGIDSPLHFGNGTRLTVT.

This clonotype came up a few times. The chain uses TRBV2 and TRBJ2-7; 8 nucleotides line up with TRBD1. In germline, CDR1 is SNHLY, CDR2 FYNNEI. V trimming: 7 bases; J trimming: 0 bases; junction bases outside the gene matches: 5. This CDR3 region has 14 residues. For the CDR3, the DNA is TGTGCCAGCACCCGGGACAGGTACTCCTACGAGCAGTACTTC. It is translated as CASTRDRYSYEQYF.

The chain joins TRBV4-1 to TRBJ2-7; the D gene is possibly TRBD2 (5 bases). The V end lost 1 base, the J end lost 5 bases, and 15 bases lay between the germline ends. The CDR3 extends over 15 amino acids. Germline V gene sequence: CDR1 MGHRA, CDR2 YSYEKL. The CDR3 DNA follows: TGCGCCAGCAGCCAAGGGCCGGGGAACTCGAACGAGCAGTACTTC. It yields the protein CASSQGPGNSNEQYF.

V is TRBV5-8 and J is TRBJ2-4, with a tentative D call TRBD2 (6 bases). The CDR3 consists of 15 residues. CDR1 and CDR2 (germline): SGHTS, YDEGEE. V gave up 4 bases and J gave up 4 bases, with 15 bases separating them. This CDR3 is CASSLEGKVKNIQYF. CDR3 bases: TGTGCCAGCAGCCTGGAGGGGAAGGTTAAAAACATTCAGTACTTC.

The chain is built from TRBV12-3 or TRBV12-4 and TRBJ2-1; 9 bases line up with TRBD1. V gave up 6 bases and J gave up 3 bases; unmatched junction bases: 15. CDR3 length equals 18 residues. CDR3 bases: TGTGCCAGCAGCAACTCCGGGACAGGGAAGGTTGGCTACAATGAGCAGTTCTTC. Translation gives CASSNSGTGKVGYNEQFF.

V is TRBV28 and J is TRBJ1-1; 10 bases are a match to TRBD1. From germline, CDR1 is MDHEN and CDR2 SYDVKM. Germline trimming cut 6 bases from V and 4 bases from J; bases unmatched to any gene: 2. The CDR3 contains 13 residues. The chain's CDR3 is CASRTGGITEAFF. CDR3 nucleotide sequence: TGTGCCAGCAGGACAGGGGGCATCACTGAAGCTTTCTTT.

The genes are TRBV19 and TRBJ1-5; D is uncertain. CDR3 length: 15 amino acids. V was trimmed by 7 bases and J by 1 base, leaving 14 bases between them. The germline V gene has CDR1 LNHDA and CDR2 SQIVND (reference sequence). As DNA, the CDR3 is TGTGCCAGTACCCTCGGAGCGGGCAGCAATCAGCCCCAGCATTTT. Translating it yields CASTLGAGSNQPQHF.

This clonotype was counted at least ten times. The chain employs TRBV12-3 or TRBV12-4 and TRBJ1-2, with 8 bases fitting TRBD1. V was pared by 5 bases and J by 5 bases, with 4 bases of the junction left unmatched. The CDR3 is 13 amino acids. CDR3 nucleotide sequence: TGTGCCAGCAGTCCAAGACAGGGGTATGGCTACACCTTC. Its translation is CASSPRQGYGYTF.

This chain links TRBV5-1 with TRBJ2-3; perhaps TRBD2 as D (6 bases). The CDR3 length is 16 residues. The V gene lost 2 bases and the J gene lost 5 bases, with 18 bases spanning the gap. Germline assignment: CDR1 SGHRS and CDR2 YFSETQ. The CDR3 sequence is CASSFSLGAGEDTQYF. CDR3 sequence (DNA): TGCGCCAGCAGCTTTTCCTTGGGAGCGGGCGAAGATACGCAGTATTTT. Full variable domain (remainder filled in from reference TRBV5-1 and TRBJ2-3): KAGVTQTPRYLIKTRGQQVTLSCSPISGHRSVSWYQQTPGQGLQFLFEYFSETQRNKGNFPGRFSGRQFSNSRSEMNVSTLELGDSALYLCASSFSLGAGEDTQYFGPGTRLTVL.

This clonotype was seen only a few times. The gene calls are TRBV15 and TRBJ1-6; 12 nucleotides align to TRBD1. The V and J ends lost 3 bases and 16 bases, in that order; junction bases with no gene match: 7. The CDR3 sequence is 14 residues long. The germline V gene encodes CDR1 LNHNV and CDR2 YYDKDF (reference sequence). The CDR3 sequence is CATSRAGTGGSLHF. The CDR3 DNA follows: TGTGCCACCAGCAGGGCCGGGACAGGGGGCTCGCTCCACTTT. The variable domain in full, with the rest retrieved from reference TRBV15 and TRBJ1-6, is DAMVIQNPRYQVTQFGKPVTLSCSQTLNHNVMYWYQQKSSQAPKLLFHYYDKDFNNEADTPDNFQSRRPNTSFCFLDIRSPGLGDTAMYLCATSRAGTGGSLHFGNGTRLTVT.

A few counts support this clonotype. The rearrangement uses TRBV7-2 and TRBJ2-1; 8 nucleotides match TRBD2. The CDR3 loop spans 15 amino acids. V gave up 5 bases and J gave up 9 bases; unmatched junction bases: 12. Germline V gives CDR1 SGHTA, CDR2 FQGNSA. The CDR3 protein is CASSGRGGLVSEQFF. In DNA, the CDR3 is TGTGCCAGCAGCGGTCGGGGGGGCCTTGTCAGTGAGCAGTTCTTC.

In DNA, the CDR3 is TGTGCCAGCAGCTTAGCGCGGGGGGGACACTATGGCTACACCTTC. Translated, it gives CASSLARGGHYGYTF. J is TRBJ1-2 and V is TRBV7-9, with D possibly being TRBD1 (5 bases). The germline CDR1 and CDR2 sequences are SEHNR and FQNEAQ (reference sequence). The CDR3 loop spans 15 amino acids. V was trimmed by 0 bases and J by 3 bases, leaving 11 bases between them.

This clonotype is deemed medium-sized. V usage is TRBV18 and J usage is TRBJ1-3; the match to TRBD1 covers 7 bases. The CDR3 runs 14 residues. Trimming cost V 5 bases and J 4 bases; bases outside gene matches: 5. CDR1 and CDR2 (germline): KGHSH, LQKENI. The CDR3 here is CASSADRRGNTIYF. CDR3 bases: TGTGCCAGCTCAGCGGACAGGCGGGGAAACACCATATATTTT.

This rearrangement joins TRBV5-1 to TRBJ2-2; 11 bases fit TRBD2. The J segment lost 3 bases and the V segment lost 4 bases, leaving 5 bases of the junction unmatched. The CDR3 spans 16 residues. Germline V lookup: CDR1 SGHRS, CDR2 YFSETQ. Here the CDR3 reads CASSPLSGGDTGELFF. In DNA, the CDR3 is TGCGCCAGCAGCCCCCTTAGCGGGGGGGACACCGGGGAGCTGTTTTTT.

The chain couples TRBV18 to TRBJ1-1; D is perhaps TRBD1 (5 bases). This CDR3 has 13 residues. Between the trimmed V and J ends, which lost 3 bases and 0 bases, there was a span of 5 bases. Germline CDR1 reads KGHSH; CDR2 reads LQKENI. The CDR3 nucleotides are TGTGCCAGCTCACCGGGGCTGAACACTGAAGCTTTCTTT. It yields the protein CASSPGLNTEAFF. Combining the CDR3 with reference TRBV18 and TRBJ1-1 gives the whole variable domain NAGVMQNPRHLVRRRGQEARLRCSPMKGHSHVYWYRQLPEEGLKFMVYLQKENIIDESGMPKERFSAEFPKEGPSILRIQQVVRGDSAAYFCASSPGLNTEAFFGQGTRLTVV.

A remark on this clonotype: A much larger clone lies one base from this, so it may be a read error. The V and J genes are TRBV5-1 and TRBJ2-1; D call uncertain. The end of the DNA is better explained by TRBJ2-7, so the J call may be wrong. This CDR3 region has 13 residues. Looked up from germline, CDR1 is SGHRS and CDR2 is YFSETQ. The CDR3 spells CASTHGGYNEQYF. The CDR3 bases are TGCGCCAGCACCCATGGCGGATACAATGAGCAGTACTTC.